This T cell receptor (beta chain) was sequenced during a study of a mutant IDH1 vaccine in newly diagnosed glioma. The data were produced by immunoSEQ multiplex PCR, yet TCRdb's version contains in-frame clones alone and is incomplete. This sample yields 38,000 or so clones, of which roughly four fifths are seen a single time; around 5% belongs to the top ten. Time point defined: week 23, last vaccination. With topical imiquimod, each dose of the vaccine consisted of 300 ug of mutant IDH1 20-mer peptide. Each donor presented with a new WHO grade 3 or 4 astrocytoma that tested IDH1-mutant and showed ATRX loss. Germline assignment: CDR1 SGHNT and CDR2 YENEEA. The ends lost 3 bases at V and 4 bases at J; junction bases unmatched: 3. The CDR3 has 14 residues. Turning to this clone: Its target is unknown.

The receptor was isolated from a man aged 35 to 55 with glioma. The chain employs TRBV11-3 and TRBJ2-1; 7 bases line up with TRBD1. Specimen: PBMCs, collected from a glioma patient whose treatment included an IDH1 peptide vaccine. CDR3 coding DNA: TGTGCCAGCAGCTTGGGGACAGTTTACAATGAGCAGTTCTTC. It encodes CASSLGTVYNEQFF.